This paragraph reports one TCR beta chain. The antigen remains unidentified. The data were taken from a study of OX40 agonist ivuxolimab in advanced cancers. Measured with immunoSEQ multiplex PCR; TCRdb has only the in-frame clones, and not every one. The table records over 85,000 clones, roughly nine tenths of them present only once. Study observations and caveats: Averaged across samples, CD8+ T cells carried more expanded clones than CD4+ did.

This clonotype originated in an adult with an advanced solid tumor such as melanoma, head and neck, liver or kidney cancer. The sequenced sample was CD4+ or CD8+ T cells sorted from blood, obtained in a trial of the OX40 agonist ivuxolimab.

This CDR3 reads CASSRGTSGLSSYNEQFF. For the CDR3, the DNA is TGTGCCAGTAGCCGCGGGACTAGCGGGTTGAGCTCCTACAATGAGCAGTTCTTC. The chain recombines TRBV19 with TRBJ2-1; 12 nucleotides line up with TRBD2. V lost 6 bases and J lost 0; bases outside the gene matches: 9. The CDR3 sequence is 18 residues long. Germline loops: CDR1 LNHDA, CDR2 SQIVND (reference sequence).